Shown below are 26 T cell receptor beta chains from a single sample sequenced in a study of radiation and T cells in renal cell carcinoma (TCRdb year 2020). The receptor library was made with the immunoSEQ multiplex PCR assay. Not all clones reach the TCRdb copy of this immuneACCESS table, which keeps in-frame sequences only. Checked studies attribute under half of the gap to unresolved V genes and leave the rest unexplained. This sample gives about 160,000 clones in total; less than 90% of them show up just once. The ten largest make up around 4.1% of the sample. Interpreted using the paper, the time point label stands for: baseline pretreatment blood. The treatment or condition label for this specimen denotes: 15 Gy SBRT to primary tumor, nephrectomy 4 weeks later. The source was blood, collected from a patient whose treatment included radiotherapy and nephrectomy. These receptors originate from a woman aged 65 to 85 with renal cell carcinoma.

V and J are TRBV4-2 and TRBJ2-1; TRBD2 aligns across 8 bases. The germline CDR1 and CDR2 sequences are LGHNA and YNFKEQ. V lost 7 bases to trimming and J lost 9 bases; unmatched junction nucleotides: 11. This CDR3 has 14 amino acids. The CDR3 DNA follows: TGTGCCAGCACCCTTAGGACTAGCTCCGGTGAGCAGTTCTTC. It codes for CASTLRTSSGEQFF.

The CDR3 nucleotides read TGTGCCAGCAGACCCCCGGGACAGAACACTGAAGCTTTCTTT. This sequence encodes CASRPPGQNTEAFF. This chain joins TRBV28 and TRBJ1-1; D is possibly TRBD1 (6 bases). The CDR3 is 14 residues long. The V gene's germline CDR1 is MDHEN and CDR2 SYDVKM. V gave up 6 bases and J gave up 1 base, with 12 bases separating them.

The V and J genes are TRBV7-2 and TRBJ2-1, with 13 bases identical to TRBD2. The CDR3 totals 16 residues. Looked up from germline, CDR1 is SGHTA and CDR2 is FQGNSA. Trimming removed 5 bases from V and 9 bases from J; junction bases left unmatched: 10. CDR3 bases: TGTGCCAGCAGCGAACGGACTAGCGGGGGTGCAGGTGAGCAGTTCTTC. Encoded protein: CASSERTSGGAGEQFF.

The chain couples TRBV10-3 to TRBJ2-7; D unresolved. Trimming took off 4 bases at V and 3 bases at J, with 10 bases between the two ends. Germline V CDR1 and CDR2: ENHRY, SYGVKD. The CDR3 consists of 13 residues. The CDR3 sequence: CAISGYRDYEQYF. The CDR3 region has the DNA TGTGCCATCAGTGGGTACAGAGACTACGAGCAGTACTTC.

V gene TRBV2 combines with J gene TRBJ2-3; tentative D call: TRBD1 (6 bases). The CDR3 is 12 amino acids. The V end lost 9 bases, the J end lost 1 base, and 8 bases lay between the germline ends. CDR1 and CDR2 (germline): SNHLY, FYNNEI. The CDR3 nucleotides are TGTGCCAGTGGACAGCGCACAGATACGCAGTATTTT. Translation: CASGQRTDTQYF.

The chain joins TRBV14 to TRBJ2-3; D unresolved. Per the germline V gene, CDR1 is SGHDN and CDR2 is FVKESK. Trimming stripped 4 bases from V and 3 bases from J, with 8 bases between. The CDR3 extends over 13 amino acids. CDR3 in amino acids: CASSPAWTDTQYF. CDR3 nucleotides: TGTGCCAGCAGCCCGGCCTGGACAGATACGCAGTATTTT. Complete variable domain (other parts from reference TRBV14 and TRBJ2-3): EAGVTQFPSHSVIEKGQTVTLRCDPISGHDNLYWYRRVMGKEIKFLLHFVKESKQDESGMPNNRFLAERTGGTYSTLKVQPAELEDSGVYFCASSPAWTDTQYFGPGTRLTVL.

The V gene is TRBV30, the J gene TRBJ2-6; 7 bases match TRBD1. The CDR3 runs 15 residues. Trimming took 5 bases from V and 1 from J; bases not matched to a gene: 5. The V gene's germline CDR1 is GTSNPN and CDR2 SVGIG (reference sequence). CDR3 sequence reads: CAWAGDRSGANVLTF. The CDR3 DNA reads TGTGCCTGGGCCGGGGACAGATCTGGGGCCAACGTCCTGACTTTC.

This clone was seen only once. CDR3 in DNA: TGTGCCAGCAGCTTCTATTTGGCGGGGGGGGTCACAGATACGCAGTATTTT. Translated: CASSFYLAGGVTDTQYF. This rearrangement joins TRBV5-4 to TRBJ2-3, with 9 bases that match TRBD2. The CDR3 loop spans 17 amino acids. Germline V lookup: CDR1 SGHNT, CDR2 YYREEE (reference sequence). With V trimmed by 2 bases and J by 2 bases, 9 bases remained unmatched.

The chain employs TRBV2 and TRBJ2-1, with TRBD2 identical over 11 bases. With V trimmed by 6 bases and J by 2 bases, 6 bases remained unmatched. The CDR3 contains 16 residues. Per germline, CDR1 SNHLY and CDR2 FYNNEI. DNA for the CDR3: TGTGCCAGCAGACTAGCGGGGGCCGCGCCCTACAATGAGCAGTTCTTC. Its translation: CASRLAGAAPYNEQFF.

CDR3 nucleotide sequence: TGTGCCAGCAGCTTAGACAGGGGCGAGTATGGCTACACCTTC. Encoded protein: CASSLDRGEYGYTF. The V and J genes are TRBV7-3 and TRBJ1-2, with 8 bases matching TRBD1. The CDR3 loop spans 14 amino acids. V gave up 2 bases and J gave up 5 bases; unmatched junction bases: 4. Germline V CDR1 and CDR2: SGHTA, FQGTGA.

The V and J genes are TRBV29-1 and TRBJ1-2; D gene unclear. V was clipped by 3 bases and J by 6 bases, with 11 bases between them. Germline CDR1 SQVTM, CDR2 ANQGSEA. The CDR3 is 12 amino acids. The CDR3 DNA sequence: TGCAGCGTTGATACGGGTAGGAATGGCTACACCTTC. Protein product: CSVDTGRNGYTF. The full variable domain, its missing parts supplied by reference TRBV29-1 and TRBJ1-2, is SAVISQKPSRDICQRGTSLTIQCQVDSQVTMMFWYRQQPGQSLTLIATANQGSEATYESGFVIDKFPISRPNLTFSTLTVSNMSPEDSSIYLCSVDTGRNGYTFGSGTRLTVV.

This rearrangement joins TRBV7-8 to TRBJ1-5; D is perhaps TRBD1 (5 bases). Trimming removed 0 bases from V and 3 bases from J, with 9 bases in between. CDR3 length: 15 amino acids. The V gene's germline CDR1 is SGHVS and CDR2 FQNEAQ. In DNA form, the CDR3 reads TGTGCCAGCAGCTTAGCCACGGGGCACAATCAGCCCCAGCATTTT. It codes for CASSLATGHNQPQHF.

The chain couples TRBV10-3 to TRBJ2-7; 7 nucleotides match TRBD2. The CDR3 consists of 13 residues. Germline-derived CDR1 and CDR2 are ENHRY and SYGVKD. J lost 5 bases, V lost 8 bases, and 9 bases had no gene match. The CDR3, as DNA: TGTGCCATCGGAACTAGCGAGGTCGACGAGCAGTACTTC. This sequence encodes CAIGTSEVDEQYF.

The V call is TRBV4-1, the J call TRBJ2-3; D remains ambiguous. The CDR3 sequence is 16 residues long. Trimming shortened V by 2 bases and J by 1 base, and 13 bases separated the two germline ends. Germline V gene sequence: CDR1 MGHRA, CDR2 YSYEKL. The CDR3 coding sequence is TGCGCCAGCAGCCAACAACTCGGGTGGGGCACAGATACGCAGTATTTT. Encoded protein: CASSQQLGWGTDTQYF.

The chain couples TRBV5-5 to TRBJ1-5; TRBD1 might be the D (5 bases). The CDR3 has 15 amino acids. CDR1 is SGHKS, CDR2 YYEKEE, per germline (reference sequence). The germline V and J ends were trimmed by 4 bases and 1 base, with 12 bases remaining between them. CDR3 protein: CASSQGPGSNQPQHF. The CDR3 bases are TGTGCCAGCAGCCAGGGACCGGGGAGCAATCAGCCCCAGCATTTT.

Points on this clone: The same CDR3 arises from other DNA sequences in this sample as well. V is TRBV6-1 and J is TRBJ1-5, with D uncertain. Germline V gene data show CDR1 as MNHNS and CDR2 as SASEGT. Trimming removed 1 base at V and 4 bases at J, with 5 bases between. The CDR3 sequence is 13 residues long. The CDR3 reads CASSEGSNQPQHF. The CDR3 region has the DNA TGTGCCAGCAGTGAAGGCAGTAATCAGCCCCAGCATTTT.

The chain has TRBV13 and TRBJ2-1; 11 nucleotides match TRBD2. V shed 4 bases and J 4 bases; nucleotides not matched to a gene: 12. Germline-derived CDR1 and CDR2 are PRHDT and FYEKMQ (reference sequence). The CDR3 is made up of 18 amino acids. The CDR3 sequence: CASSSALAGGDQYNEQFF. The DNA for the CDR3 is TGTGCCAGCAGCTCGGCCCTAGCGGGGGGCGATCAATACAATGAGCAGTTCTTC. The complete variable domain, with remaining parts taken from reference TRBV13 and TRBJ2-1, reads AAGVIQSPRHLIKEKRETATLKCYPIPRHDTVYWYQQGPGQDPQFLISFYEKMQSDKGSIPDRFSAQQFSDYHSELNMSSLELGDSALYFCASSSALAGGDQYNEQFFGPGTRLTVL.

Here the CDR3 reads CASSLAGNYEQYF. CDR3 sequence (DNA): TGCGCCAGCAGCTTGGCAGGGAATTACGAGCAGTACTTC. The chain links TRBV5-1 to TRBJ2-7; a possible D gene is TRBD1 (5 bases). V was trimmed by 0 bases and J by 4 bases, leaving 8 bases between them. The CDR3 runs to 13 residues. The germline V gene has CDR1 SGHRS and CDR2 YFSETQ.

In nucleotides, the CDR3 is TGTGCCAGCAGCCGTAGCGGGGGCACCAGTTCAGATACGCAGTATTTT. It translates to CASSRSGGTSSDTQYF. This chain joins TRBV5-4 and TRBJ2-3; 9 nucleotides align to TRBD2. V was pared by 4 bases and J by 4 bases, with 10 bases of the junction left unmatched. The CDR3 consists of 16 residues. The germline V gene has CDR1 SGHNT and CDR2 YYREEE (reference sequence).

V and J are TRBV6-5 and TRBJ1-1; the match to TRBD1 covers 7 bases. The CDR3 totals 15 residues. Per the germline V gene, CDR1 is MNHEY and CDR2 is SVGAGI. The V gene end was trimmed by 6 bases and the J gene end by 5 bases; junction bases not matched to a gene: 12. CDR3 protein: CASSLTRQGGTEAFF. The CDR3 region has the DNA TGTGCCAGCAGCCTAACCAGACAGGGCGGGACTGAAGCTTTCTTT.

J is TRBJ1-5 and V is TRBV6-5; D remains ambiguous. Per germline, CDR1 MNHEY and CDR2 SVGAGI. The CDR3 contains 13 residues. V was cut by 5 bases and J by 6 bases, with 11 bases left in between. The DNA for the CDR3 is TGTGCCAGCAGTGACTTACTCGGTCAGCCCCAGCATTTT. This encodes CASSDLLGQPQHF.

The count of this clone is one. This chain uses TRBV5-1 with TRBJ1-1; possibly TRBD1 for D (6 bases). Germline values: CDR1 SGHRS, CDR2 YFSETQ. The CDR3 is made up of 15 amino acids. Trimming took off 4 bases at V and 12 bases at J, with 25 bases between the two ends. DNA for the CDR3: TGCGCCAGCAGCCCCTCTTGGACAGTCGCTAAGAGGACTTTCTTT. Its translation is CASSPSWTVAKRTFF.

The chain couples TRBV9 to TRBJ2-1, with 16 bases matching TRBD2. Germline V gene lookup returns CDR1 SGDLS and CDR2 YYNGEE. The V segment lost 4 bases and the J segment 9 bases; nucleotides outside the gene matches: 13. The CDR3 runs 18 residues. The CDR3 loop is CASSIFTGTSGGAGEQFF. The CDR3, as DNA: TGTGCCAGCAGCATATTTACCGGGACTAGCGGGGGGGCCGGTGAGCAGTTCTTC.

The chain carries TRBV27 and TRBJ2-3; 10 bases fit TRBD2. The germline gives CDR1 MNHEY, CDR2 SMNVEV (reference sequence). The CDR3 is made up of 15 amino acids. J was trimmed by 3 bases and V by 6 bases; bases with no gene match: 6. The CDR3 reads CASRTGSGRTDTQYF. In DNA form, the CDR3 reads TGTGCCAGCAGAACGGGTAGCGGGAGGACAGATACGCAGTATTTT.

The chain employs TRBV5-1 and TRBJ2-3, with 8 bases matching TRBD2. With V trimmed by 4 bases and J by 3 bases, 10 bases remained unmatched. The CDR3 has 16 residues. Per the germline V gene, CDR1 is SGHRS and CDR2 is YFSETQ. The DNA for the CDR3 is TGCGCCAGCAGCCCCACCGGGACTAGATCGACAGATACGCAGTATTTT. Amino acids: CASSPTGTRSTDTQYF.

V is TRBV29-1 and J is TRBJ2-7; 10 positions agree with TRBD2. This CDR3 has 15 amino acids. The germline V gene encodes CDR1 SQVTM and CDR2 ANQGSEA. J gave up 0 bases and V 7 bases, and 9 bases lay outside the gene matches. As DNA, the CDR3 is TGCAGCGCTGGGCCTAGCGGGGGCAGCTCCTACGAGCAGTACTTC. The encoded protein is CSAGPSGGSSYEQYF.